The T cell receptor (beta chain) under discussion was sequenced for a study of blood T cell repertoires in COVID-19 (dated by TCRdb to 2018 to 2021). Describing the broader study: Samples from collaborators originated in the United States, Italy and Spain and spanned both the acute and convalescent phases of COVID-19. The material from the prospective study consisted of cDNA or gDNA derived from T cells, B-cell-depleted T cells, or PBMCs. The dataset comprised deeply sampled blood TCRbeta repertoires from subjects exposed to, actively infected with, or recovered from COVID-19. A freely available public database, intended as a resource for researchers studying the immune response to SARS-CoV-2, is where the repertoires were released. A de-identified subject ID, COVID-19 status, age in years and sex were almost always included in the sample metadata. Samples came from the ongoing ImmuneRACE study (first 160 participants) plus 1,254 subjects from 6 global collaborators. Where HLA class I and class II types were available, the types were taken from metadata supplied by the sample provider, not from assay-based typing. Broader findings and caveats from the paper: Clinical and demographic metadata were provided uncurated, with the amount varying by source and participant.

TCRbeta CDR3 regions were amplified from genomic DNA using the immunoSEQ Assay, a bias-controlled multiplex PCR. Under the source paper's analysis protocol: The number of nucleated cells in each sample was estimated from the amplification of reference gene primers within the assay. To quantify the absolute abundance of each unique TCRbeta CDR3 rearrangement, sequence reads were collapsed and filtered. For each sample, productive Simpson clonality was calculated as the square root of Simpson's diversity index across productive rearrangements. TCRdb re-hosts the immuneACCESS table, in-frame sequences only. Its copies lack some clones; in the studies checked, an unresolved V gene accounts for under half of them, and the cause for the rest is not known. The DNA gave D and trimming, while V, J and clone size come from that table. Across this sample there are about 120,000 clones, with around nine tenths seen only once. 2% to 2.5% of the sample belongs to the ten largest clones.

From the cysteine through the phenylalanine, the CDR3 covers 13 amino acids. The DNA shown is the 39-base CDR3, in frame from base 1. At the junction V is shortened by 0 bases and J by 6 bases, with 8 bases in between. CDR1 and CDR2 are drawn from the germline V gene: MNHEY, SVGEGT. Whole blood was collected in K2EDTA tubes by collaborating institutions according to the institutions' own protocols. For TCRbeta analysis, collaborator samples were shipped as frozen whole blood, as isolated PBMCs, or as DNA extracted from either sample type. Details on this clone: Its cognate antigen has yet to be identified. Nothing much larger sits one base from this clone, and base qualities are not available.

The chain links TRBV6-2 or TRBV6-3 with TRBJ1-2; no D segment can be confidently identified. The sequence came from a woman aged 45-59 years with acute or convalescent COVID-19. The source material was peripheral blood. The bases are TGTGCCAGCAGTTACTCGAGAGGGAATGGCTACACCTTC. Translated, it reads CASSYSRGNGYTF.